This is a list of T cell receptor beta chains from one sample in a study of blood T cell repertoires in COVID-19. The protocol was immunoSEQ multiplex PCR, while the TCRdb copy is restricted to in-frame clones and leaves out a portion. This table has approximately 100,000 clones, 65% to 75% appearing once. The source material was peripheral blood. The origin of the receptors is an older man with acute or convalescent COVID-19. CDR3s include the opening cysteine and the closing phenylalanine or tryptophan.

v_gene: TRBV4-1
j_gene: TRBJ2-3
CDR3aa: CASSQDLSGGYTDTQYF

v_gene: TRBV7-2
j_gene: TRBJ2-1
CDR3aa: CASSPLALLGNEQFF

v_gene: TRBV6-6
j_gene: TRBJ2-1
CDR3aa: CASSQLAGGPDEQFF

v_gene: TRBV9
j_gene: TRBJ1-2
CDR3aa: CASSPGGYGYTF

v_gene: TRBV3-1/TRBV3-2
j_gene: TRBJ2-5
CDR3aa: CASSSGTGEKTQYF

v_gene: TRBV5-1
j_gene: TRBJ2-1
CDR3aa: CASSRSGEYNEQFF

v_gene: TRBV24-1
j_gene: TRBJ2-6
CDR3aa: CATSDPGDGANVLTF

v_gene: TRBV11-2
j_gene: TRBJ1-2
CDR3aa: CASSLFEGDGYTF

v_gene: TRBV7-9
j_gene: TRBJ2-7
CDR3aa: CASSLGTAGVYEQYF

v_gene: TRBV6-5
j_gene: TRBJ1-1
CDR3aa: CASRSPRQWTEAFF

v_gene: TRBV7-7
j_gene: TRBJ1-3
CDR3aa: CASSGPRQGNYGLGNTIYF

v_gene: TRBV20-1
j_gene: TRBJ2-7
CDR3aa: CSARGGGEQYF

v_gene: TRBV9
j_gene: TRBJ1-3
CDR3aa: CASSASSGNTIYF

v_gene: TRBV28
j_gene: TRBJ2-7
CDR3aa: CATGTTPSYEQYF

v_gene: TRBV19
j_gene: TRBJ2-7
CDR3aa: CASSGAGTGVYEQYF

v_gene: TRBV11-2
j_gene: TRBJ2-3
CDR3aa: CASSLWAGSNTDTQYF

v_gene: TRBV29-1
j_gene: TRBJ2-3
CDR3aa: CSVESTDTQYF

v_gene: TRBV23-1
j_gene: TRBJ2-1
CDR3aa: CASSQKAGSVDNEQFF

v_gene: TRBV6-5
j_gene: TRBJ2-3
CDR3aa: CASTDSSTDTQYF

v_gene: TRBV19
j_gene: TRBJ1-6
CDR3aa: CASSPLRQGVNSPLHF

v_gene: TRBV24-1
j_gene: TRBJ1-1
CDR3aa: CATSDSVGTEAFF

v_gene: TRBV15
j_gene: TRBJ2-3
CDR3aa: CATSRSPSGEVRDTQYF

v_gene: TRBV7-2
j_gene: TRBJ1-1
CDR3aa: CASSLMREYEAFF

v_gene: TRBV5-8
j_gene: TRBJ2-7
CDR3aa: CASSLSQRITYEQYF

v_gene: TRBV7-8
j_gene: TRBJ2-7
CDR3aa: CASSLGQFLGEQYF

v_gene: TRBV7-9
j_gene: TRBJ1-4
CDR3aa: CASSLAPGVIEKLFF

v_gene: TRBV9
j_gene: TRBJ2-1
CDR3aa: CASSVQGSNNEQFF

v_gene: TRBV7-6
j_gene: TRBJ2-1
CDR3aa: CASSLEPSGRINEQFF

v_gene: TRBV5-1
j_gene: TRBJ2-7
CDR3aa: CASSPSGGSSYEQYF

v_gene: TRBV18
j_gene: TRBJ1-3
CDR3aa: CASSRGNENTIYF

v_gene: TRBV5-6
j_gene: TRBJ2-7
CDR3aa: CASSLTEYEQYF

v_gene: TRBV24-1
j_gene: TRBJ2-2
CDR3aa: CATSEESGRNGELFF

v_gene: TRBV28
j_gene: TRBJ1-1
CDR3aa: CASTATGAQADTEAFF

v_gene: TRBV4-1
j_gene: TRBJ2-5
CDR3aa: CASSQGGLVQETQYF

v_gene: TRBV15
j_gene: TRBJ1-2
CDR3aa: CATSRKGAGDYGYTF

v_gene: TRBV3-1/TRBV3-2
j_gene: TRBJ2-1
CDR3aa: CASSQPRGEQFF

v_gene: TRBV6-5
j_gene: TRBJ2-7
CDR3aa: CASSYGGQEQYEQYF

v_gene: TRBV5-1
j_gene: TRBJ2-3
CDR3aa: CASSFSGRSDTQYF

v_gene: TRBV7-2
j_gene: TRBJ2-2
CDR3aa: CASSLSIVSTGELFF

v_gene: TRBV19
j_gene: TRBJ2-1
CDR3aa: CASKRPGLAEFNEQFF

v_gene: TRBV2
j_gene: TRBJ1-5
CDR3aa: CASCRQDNQPQHF

v_gene: TRBV16
j_gene: TRBJ1-5
CDR3aa: CASSQSGTGNQPQHF

v_gene: TRBV3-1/TRBV3-2
j_gene: TRBJ1-4
CDR3aa: CASSQERDSNEKLFF

v_gene: TRBV20-1
j_gene: TRBJ2-1
CDR3aa: CSGGKVNEQFF

v_gene: TRBV6-2/TRBV6-3
j_gene: TRBJ2-4
CDR3aa: CASSYFGSVSAKNIQYF

v_gene: TRBV6-2/TRBV6-3
j_gene: TRBJ2-3
CDR3aa: CASSYQTGLPGGDTQYF

v_gene: TRBV19
j_gene: TRBJ2-4
CDR3aa: CASSAVANKNIQYF

v_gene: TRBV5-1
j_gene: TRBJ2-3
CDR3aa: CASYRLLTDTQYF

v_gene: TRBV24-1
j_gene: TRBJ2-2
CDR3aa: CATSDYRDTGELFF